This T cell receptor (beta chain) came from a study of human T cells and chemical hapten exposure. Whole-study results and caveats: Expanded TCR sets contained significantly more large CDR3 similarity clusters than controls. The immune response of these alopecia patients might not match healthy individuals'.

This clonotype was detected ten times or more. Antigen: not known. What the library attached to individual cDNA molecules were unique molecular identifiers. TCRdb fed the RACE reads into MiXCR, producing one record per CDR3 protein. Here the sample spans 350,000 to 400,000 distinct CDR3 sequences, about 6.9% being singletons. Sample time point: patch test 2, 6 weeks after DPC sensitization. Described treatment: therapeutic diphenylcyclopropenone sensitization with weekly scalp DPC. The V gene end was trimmed by 8 bases and the J gene end by 5 bases; junction bases not matched to a gene: 8. The CDR3 is 15 amino acids. In germline, CDR1 is MDHEN, CDR2 SYDVKM.

The source is a woman aged 18-29 years with alopecia areata. Some clones in this sample may be carry-over from other donors' samples. This chain uses TRBV28 with TRBJ2-5; 13 nucleotides align to TRBD2. The sequencing used whole blood, collected in connection with sensitization to the hapten diphenylcyclopropenone (DPC). CDR3 nucleotides: TGTGCCAGCCTTCACGGGACTAGCGGGGTGGAGACCCAGTACTTC. Amino acid sequence: CASLHGTSGVETQYF.